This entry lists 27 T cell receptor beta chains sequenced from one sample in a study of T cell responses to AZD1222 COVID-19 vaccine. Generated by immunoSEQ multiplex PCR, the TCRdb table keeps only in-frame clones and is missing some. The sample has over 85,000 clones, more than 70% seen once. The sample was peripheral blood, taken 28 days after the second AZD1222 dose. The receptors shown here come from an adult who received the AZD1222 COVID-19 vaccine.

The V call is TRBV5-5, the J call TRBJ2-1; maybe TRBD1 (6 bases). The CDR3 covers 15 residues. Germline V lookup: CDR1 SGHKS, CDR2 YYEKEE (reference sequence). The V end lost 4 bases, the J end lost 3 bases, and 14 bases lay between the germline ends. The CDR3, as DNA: TGTGCCAGCAGCCAGGACTCAGGGGTCTACAATGAGCAGTTCTTC. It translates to CASSQDSGVYNEQFF.

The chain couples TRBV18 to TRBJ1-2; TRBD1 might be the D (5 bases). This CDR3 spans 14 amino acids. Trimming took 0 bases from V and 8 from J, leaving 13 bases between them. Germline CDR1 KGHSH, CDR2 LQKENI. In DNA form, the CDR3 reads TGTGCCAGCTCACCACCGGCGGGGGATGGGGGCTACACCTTC. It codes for CASSPPAGDGGYTF.

The CDR3 loop is CASSPGSEGYNEQFF. In nucleotides, the CDR3 is TGTGCCAGCAGCCCCGGCAGCGAGGGATACAATGAGCAGTTCTTC. This chain connects TRBV7-2 to TRBJ2-1; perhaps TRBD2 as D (5 bases). Trimming cost V 5 bases and J 4 bases, with 15 bases left between them. The CDR3 length is 15 residues. Per the germline V gene, CDR1 is SGHTA and CDR2 is FQGNSA. Full variable domain (remainder filled in from reference TRBV7-2 and TRBJ2-1): GAGVSQSPSNKVTEKGKDVELRCDPISGHTALYWYRQSLGQGLEFLIYFQGNSAPDKSGLPSDRFSAERTGGSVSTLTIQRTQQEDSAVYLCASSPGSEGYNEQFFGPGTRLTVL.

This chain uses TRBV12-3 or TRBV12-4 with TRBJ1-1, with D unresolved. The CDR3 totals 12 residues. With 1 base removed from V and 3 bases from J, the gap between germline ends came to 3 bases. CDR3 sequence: CASSLVDTEAFF. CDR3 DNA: TGTGCCAGCAGTTTAGTGGACACTGAAGCTTTCTTT.

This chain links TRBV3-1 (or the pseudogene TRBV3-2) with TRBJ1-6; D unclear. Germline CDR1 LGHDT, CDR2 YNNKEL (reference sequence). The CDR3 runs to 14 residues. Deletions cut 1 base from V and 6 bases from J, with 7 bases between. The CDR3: CASSQGRSNSPLHF. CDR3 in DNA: TGTGCCAGCAGCCAAGGGAGGAGTAATTCACCCCTCCACTTT.

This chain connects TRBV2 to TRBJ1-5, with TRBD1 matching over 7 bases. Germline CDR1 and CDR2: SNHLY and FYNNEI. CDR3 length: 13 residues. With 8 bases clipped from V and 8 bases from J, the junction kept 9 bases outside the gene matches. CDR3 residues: CASGGGGSKPQHF. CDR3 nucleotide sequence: TGTGCCAGCGGGGGAGGGGGCAGTAAGCCCCAGCATTTT.

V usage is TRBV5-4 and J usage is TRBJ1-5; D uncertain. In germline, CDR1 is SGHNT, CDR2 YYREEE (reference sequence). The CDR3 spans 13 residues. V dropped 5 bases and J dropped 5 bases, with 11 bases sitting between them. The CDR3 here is CASSLERDQPQHF. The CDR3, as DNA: TGTGCCAGCAGTCTCGAGAGGGATCAGCCCCAGCATTTT.

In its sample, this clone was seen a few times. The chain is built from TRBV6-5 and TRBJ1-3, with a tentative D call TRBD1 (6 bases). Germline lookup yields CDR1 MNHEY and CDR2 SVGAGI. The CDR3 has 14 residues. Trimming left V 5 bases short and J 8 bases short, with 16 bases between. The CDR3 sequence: CASSPGTIEDTIYF. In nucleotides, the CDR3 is TGTGCCAGCAGTCCGGGGACAATTGAGGACACCATATATTTT.

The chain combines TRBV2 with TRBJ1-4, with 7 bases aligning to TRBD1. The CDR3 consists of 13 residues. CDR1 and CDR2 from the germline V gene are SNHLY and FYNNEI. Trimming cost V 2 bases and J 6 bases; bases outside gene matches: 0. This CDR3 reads CASSEQGDEKLFF. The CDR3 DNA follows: TGTGCCAGCAGTGAACAGGGGGATGAAAAACTGTTTTTT.

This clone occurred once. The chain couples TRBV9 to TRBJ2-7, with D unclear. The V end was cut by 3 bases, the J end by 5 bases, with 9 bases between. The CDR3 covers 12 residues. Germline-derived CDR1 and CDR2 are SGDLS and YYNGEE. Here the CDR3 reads CASSALGNEQYF. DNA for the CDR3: TGTGCCAGCAGCGCACTCGGCAACGAGCAGTACTTC.

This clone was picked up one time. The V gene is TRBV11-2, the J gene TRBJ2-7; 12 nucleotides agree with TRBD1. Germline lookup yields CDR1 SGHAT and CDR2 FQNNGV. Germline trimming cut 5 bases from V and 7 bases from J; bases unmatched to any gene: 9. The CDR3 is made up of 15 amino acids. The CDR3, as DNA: TGTGCCAGCAGCCCGGGACAGGGGGCCTCTCTGGAGCAGTACTTC. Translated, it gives CASSPGQGASLEQYF.

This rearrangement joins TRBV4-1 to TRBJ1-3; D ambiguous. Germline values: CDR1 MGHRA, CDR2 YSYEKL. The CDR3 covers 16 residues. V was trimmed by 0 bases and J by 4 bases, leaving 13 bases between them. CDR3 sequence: CASSQDLSAGGNTIYF. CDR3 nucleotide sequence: TGCGCCAGCAGCCAAGATCTGAGTGCGGGGGGAAACACCATATATTTT.

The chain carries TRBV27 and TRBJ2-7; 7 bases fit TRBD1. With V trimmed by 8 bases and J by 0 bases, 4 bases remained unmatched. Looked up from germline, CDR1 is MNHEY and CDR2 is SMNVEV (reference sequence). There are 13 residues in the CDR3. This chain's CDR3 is CASETGSSYEQYF. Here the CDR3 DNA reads TGTGCCAGCGAGACAGGGAGCTCCTACGAGCAGTACTTC.

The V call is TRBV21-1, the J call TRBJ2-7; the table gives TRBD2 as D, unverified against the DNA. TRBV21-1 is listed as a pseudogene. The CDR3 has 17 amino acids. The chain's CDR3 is CASSIPMGTSGRDEQYF. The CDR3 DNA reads TGTGCCAGCAGCATTCCTATGGGGACTAGCGGGAGGGACGAGCAGTACTTC.

This CDR3 reads CASSQGLAGGIFPYF. The CDR3, as DNA: TGTGCCAGCAGCCAGGGACTAGCGGGAGGTATATTTCCGTACTTC. The rearrangement joins TRBV7-9 to TRBJ2-7; 15 positions agree with TRBD2. Germline assignment: CDR1 SEHNR and CDR2 FQNEAQ (reference sequence). V lost 5 bases, J lost 12 bases, and 11 bases stayed unmatched. This CDR3 has 15 residues.

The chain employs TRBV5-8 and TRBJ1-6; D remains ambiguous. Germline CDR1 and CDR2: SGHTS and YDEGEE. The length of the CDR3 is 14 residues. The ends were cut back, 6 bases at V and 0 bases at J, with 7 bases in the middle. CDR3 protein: CASTQSSYNSPLHF. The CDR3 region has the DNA TGTGCCAGCACCCAGAGCTCCTATAATTCACCCCTCCACTTT.

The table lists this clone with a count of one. The CDR3 DNA is TGTGCCAGCAGTGATCTGAAGACGCGGCCCCAGCATTTT. Encoded protein: CASSDLKTRPQHF. The chain carries TRBV2 and TRBJ1-5; D unclear. The CDR3 is made up of 13 amino acids. CDR1 and CDR2 (germline): SNHLY, FYNNEI. With 3 bases removed from V and 9 bases from J, the gap between germline ends came to 12 bases.

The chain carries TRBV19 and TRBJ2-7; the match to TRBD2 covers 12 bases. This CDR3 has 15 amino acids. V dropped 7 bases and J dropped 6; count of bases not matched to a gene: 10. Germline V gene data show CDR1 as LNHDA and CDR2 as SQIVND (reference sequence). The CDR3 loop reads CASTATSGRPAEQYF. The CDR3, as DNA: TGTGCCAGTACCGCTACTAGCGGGAGGCCTGCCGAGCAGTACTTC.

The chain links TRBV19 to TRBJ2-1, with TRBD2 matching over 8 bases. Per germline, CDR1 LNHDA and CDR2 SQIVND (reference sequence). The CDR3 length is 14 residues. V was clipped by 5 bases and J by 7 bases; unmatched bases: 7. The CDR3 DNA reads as TGTGCCAGTAGTGGAGCGGGAGTGGGAAATGAGCAGTTCTTC. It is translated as CASSGAGVGNEQFF.

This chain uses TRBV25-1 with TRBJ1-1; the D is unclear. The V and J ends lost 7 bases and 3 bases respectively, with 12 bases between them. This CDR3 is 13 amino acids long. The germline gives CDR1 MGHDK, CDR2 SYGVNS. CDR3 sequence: CASTQDGHTEAFF. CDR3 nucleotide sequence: TGTGCCAGCACGCAGGATGGTCACACTGAAGCTTTCTTT.

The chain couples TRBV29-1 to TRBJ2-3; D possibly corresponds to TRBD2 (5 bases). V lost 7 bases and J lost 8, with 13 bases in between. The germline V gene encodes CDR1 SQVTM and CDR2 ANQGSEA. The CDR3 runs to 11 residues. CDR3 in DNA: TGCAGCGGTAATCGGGCGGGTACGCAGTATTTT. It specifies CSGNRAGTQYF.

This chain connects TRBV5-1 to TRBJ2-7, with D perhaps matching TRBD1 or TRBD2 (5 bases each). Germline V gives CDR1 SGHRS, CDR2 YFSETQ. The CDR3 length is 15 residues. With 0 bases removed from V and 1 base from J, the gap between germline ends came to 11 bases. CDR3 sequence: CASSLAWGWSYEQYF. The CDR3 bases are TGCGCCAGCAGCTTGGCCTGGGGGTGGTCCTACGAGCAGTACTTC.

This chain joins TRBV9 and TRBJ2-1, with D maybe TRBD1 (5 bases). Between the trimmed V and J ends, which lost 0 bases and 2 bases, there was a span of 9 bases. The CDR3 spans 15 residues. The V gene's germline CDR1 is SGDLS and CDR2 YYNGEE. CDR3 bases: TGTGCCAGCAGCGTAGAGCAGGGAACCTACAATGAGCAGTTCTTC. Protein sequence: CASSVEQGTYNEQFF.

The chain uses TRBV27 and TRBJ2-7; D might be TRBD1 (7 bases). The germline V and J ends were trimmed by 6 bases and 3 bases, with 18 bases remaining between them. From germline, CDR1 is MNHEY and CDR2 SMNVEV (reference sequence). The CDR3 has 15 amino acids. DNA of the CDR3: TGTGCCAGCAGCGCAAGACAGGGAGGTTTCTACGAGCAGTACTTC. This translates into CASSARQGGFYEQYF.

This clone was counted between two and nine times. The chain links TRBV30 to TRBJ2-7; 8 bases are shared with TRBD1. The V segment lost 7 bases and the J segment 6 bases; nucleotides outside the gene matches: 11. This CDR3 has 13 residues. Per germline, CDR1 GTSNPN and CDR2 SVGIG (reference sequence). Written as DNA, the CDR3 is TGTGCCTTACGACCCGGGACAGGTGGCGAGCAGTACTTC. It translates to CALRPGTGGEQYF.

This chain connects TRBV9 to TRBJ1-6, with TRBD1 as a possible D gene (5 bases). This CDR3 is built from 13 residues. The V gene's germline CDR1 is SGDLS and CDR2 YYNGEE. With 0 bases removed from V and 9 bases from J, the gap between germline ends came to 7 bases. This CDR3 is CASSVVGGSPLHF. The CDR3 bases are TGTGCCAGCAGCGTAGTGGGGGGTTCACCCCTCCACTTT. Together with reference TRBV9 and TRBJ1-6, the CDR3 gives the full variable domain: DSGVTQTPKHLITATGQRVTLRCSPRSGDLSVYWYQQSLDQGLQFLIQYYNGEERAKGNILERFSAQQFPDLHSELNLSSLELGDSALYFCASSVVGGSPLHFGNGTRLTVT.

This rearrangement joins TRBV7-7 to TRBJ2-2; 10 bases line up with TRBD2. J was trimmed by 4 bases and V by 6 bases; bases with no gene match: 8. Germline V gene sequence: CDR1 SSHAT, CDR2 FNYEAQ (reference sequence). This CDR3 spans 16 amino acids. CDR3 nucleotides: TGTGCCAGCAGTCTGACTAGCGGGTCGATCACCGGGGAGCTGTTTTTT. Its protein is CASSLTSGSITGELFF.